This record covers a single T cell receptor beta chain. The data derive from a study of blood T cell repertoires in COVID-19. Study context: PBMCs, B-cell-depleted T cells, or T cells were the source of the cDNA or gDNA that made up the material.

This table comes from immunoSEQ multiplex PCR, and its TCRdb copy is limited to in-frame clones, with some not included. The repertoire holds about 190,000 clones, with over 70% as singletons. CDR3 length equals 14 residues. Germline CDR1 is SGHNT and CDR2 is YYREEE (reference sequence). J was trimmed by 7 bases and V by 3 bases; bases with no gene match: 8. The clonotype comes from a man in his 60s with acute or convalescent COVID-19. The chain uses TRBV5-4 and TRBJ1-1, with TRBD1 identical over 8 bases. The sample comprised peripheral blood. The CDR3 here is CASSSRQGAGEAFF. The CDR3 DNA follows: TGTGCCAGCAGCTCCAGGCAGGGGGCCGGTGAAGCTTTCTTT.